Each of the 17 T cell receptor beta chains below was sequenced from the same sample in a study of OX40 agonist ivuxolimab in advanced cancers. Data came from immunoSEQ multiplex PCR; TCRdb stores just in-frame clones and leaves some out. This sample has 7,900 or so clones, with around 80% found just once. The sample consisted of CD4+ or CD8+ T cells sorted from blood, taken in a trial of the OX40 agonist ivuxolimab. These TCRs come from an adult with an advanced solid tumor such as melanoma, head and neck, liver or kidney cancer.

This chain connects TRBV4-1 to TRBJ2-4; D perhaps matches TRBD1 (6 bases). V gave up 1 base and J gave up 2 bases, with 12 bases separating them. The CDR3 is made up of 16 amino acids. From germline, CDR1 is MGHRA and CDR2 YSYEKL. The CDR3 DNA reads as TGCGCCAGCAGCCAAGGCCCCCAGGGGACCAAAAACATTCAGTACTTC. Its translation: CASSQGPQGTKNIQYF.

The rearrangement uses TRBV2 and TRBJ2-1; TRBD2 matches at 10 bases. Germline CDR1 SNHLY, CDR2 FYNNEI. The CDR3 is 15 amino acids. V shed 2 bases and J 4 bases; nucleotides not matched to a gene: 2. CDR3 DNA sequence: TGTGCCAGCAGTGAAAGGACTAGCGGATACAATGAGCAGTTCTTC. As protein: CASSERTSGYNEQFF. The full variable domain, its missing parts supplied by reference TRBV2 and TRBJ2-1, is EPEVTQTPSHQVTQMGQEVILRCVPISNHLYFYWYRQILGQKVEFLVSFYNNEISEKSEIFDDQFSVERPDGSNFTLKIRSTKLEDSAMYFCASSERTSGYNEQFFGPGTRLTVL.

V gene TRBV5-6 combines with J gene TRBJ2-7; D unresolved. The germline V gene has CDR1 SGHDT and CDR2 YYEEEE. Trimming removed 2 bases from V and 2 bases from J, with 8 bases in between. CDR3 size: 13 residues. The CDR3, as DNA: TGTGCCAGCAGCTTCCCAGACCCCTACGAGCAGTACTTC. The encoded protein is CASSFPDPYEQYF.

The chain links TRBV5-5 to TRBJ1-5; the D is unclear. CDR3 size: 14 residues. V was pared by 5 bases and J by 2 bases, with 11 bases between. Germline assignment: CDR1 SGHKS and CDR2 YYEKEE (reference sequence). The DNA for the CDR3 is TGTGCCAGCAGGCCTGCTCTCGGCAATCAGCCCCAGCATTTT. Translated: CASRPALGNQPQHF. Full variable domain (missing parts from reference TRBV5-5 and TRBJ1-5): DAGVTQSPTHLIKTRGQQVTLRCSPISGHKSVSWYQQVLGQGPQFIFQYYEKEERGRGNFPDRFSARQFPNYSSELNVNALLLGDSALYLCASRPALGNQPQHFGDGTRLSIL.

This clone is medium-sized (0.01 to 0.1%) within its sample. The chain recombines TRBV27 with TRBJ2-2; TRBD1 matches at 8 bases. V shed 3 bases and J 7 bases; nucleotides not matched to a gene: 4. The CDR3 is made up of 14 amino acids. The V gene's germline CDR1 is MNHEY and CDR2 SMNVEV (reference sequence). The chain's CDR3 is CASSFQGAGGELFF. In DNA, the CDR3 is TGTGCCAGCAGTTTCCAGGGGGCGGGCGGGGAGCTGTTTTTT.

By its share, this clone is medium-sized (0.01 to 0.1%). V is TRBV4-1 and J is TRBJ2-1; D not certain. V lost 4 bases to trimming and J lost 5 bases, with 6 bases between them. Germline values: CDR1 MGHRA, CDR2 YSYEKL. The CDR3 spans 12 residues. In DNA form, the CDR3 reads TGCGCCAGCAGCCTGACCCACAATGAGCAGTTCTTC. It encodes CASSLTHNEQFF.

V and J are TRBV6-5 and TRBJ2-7; 9 bases line up with TRBD2. This CDR3 region has 15 residues. With 4 bases clipped from V and 7 bases from J, the junction kept 11 bases outside the gene matches. The germline V gene encodes CDR1 MNHEY and CDR2 SVGAGI. The CDR3 DNA is TGTGCCAGCAGTTCTCACCTGGGACTAGCTTATGAGCAGTACTTC. Its translation: CASSSHLGLAYEQYF.

The V gene is TRBV4-1, the J gene TRBJ2-2; D unclear. Germline V lookup: CDR1 MGHRA, CDR2 YSYEKL. CDR3 length equals 15 residues. The V gene lost 4 bases and the J gene lost 6 bases, with 15 bases spanning the gap. The CDR3 DNA sequence: TGCGCCAGCAGCCCTCGGTCCCCCAAGGCCGGGGAGCTGTTTTTT. Its translation is CASSPRSPKAGELFF.

This sequence joins TRBV11-2 and TRBJ2-7; TRBD2 agrees at 9 bases. Germline V lookup: CDR1 SGHAT, CDR2 FQNNGV. With 1 base clipped from V and 7 bases from J, the junction kept 8 bases outside the gene matches. The CDR3 totals 15 residues. The CDR3 coding sequence is TGTGCCAGCAGCTTAGGAGCGGGAGGTAAATGGGAGCAGTACTTC. Protein sequence: CASSLGAGGKWEQYF.

V and J are TRBV5-3 and TRBJ2-7, with D perhaps assigned TRBD1 or TRBD2 (5 bases each). TRBV5-3 is marked as an open reading frame, function uncertain. The CDR3 is made up of 13 amino acids. Trimming left V 10 bases short and J 3 bases short, with 17 bases between. The CDR3 DNA follows: TGTGCCTCTCGGGAACAGGAGCTCTACGAGCAGTACTTC. As protein: CASREQELYEQYF.

This sequence joins TRBV5-4 and TRBJ2-3, with 7 bases that match TRBD1. With 3 bases clipped from V and 0 bases from J, the junction kept 4 bases outside the gene matches. Germline assignment: CDR1 SGHNT and CDR2 YYREEE (reference sequence). The length of the CDR3 is 15 residues. The CDR3 reads CASSYMTGSTDTQYF. CDR3 bases: TGTGCCAGCAGCTACATGACAGGGAGCACAGATACGCAGTATTTT.

V is TRBV6-5 and J is TRBJ2-7, with 7 nucleotides matching TRBD2. V was clipped by 4 bases and J by 7 bases; unmatched bases: 13. The V gene's germline CDR1 is MNHEY and CDR2 SVGAGI. The CDR3 loop spans 15 amino acids. In nucleotides, the CDR3 is TGTGCCAGCAGTTCCCGTACTAGCGCATCCTGGGAGCAGTACTTC. It encodes CASSSRTSASWEQYF.

V usage is TRBV11-2 and J usage is TRBJ1-1; 7 nucleotides align to TRBD1. Unmatched junction bases numbered 4, after V lost 3 bases and J lost 0 bases. The germline CDR1 and CDR2 sequences are SGHAT and FQNNGV. The CDR3 totals 15 residues. CDR3 in amino acids: CASSLETGMNTEAFF. CDR3 coding DNA: TGTGCCAGCAGCTTGGAGACAGGGATGAACACTGAAGCTTTCTTT.

V is TRBV28 and J is TRBJ1-4, with a possible D match to TRBD1 (5 bases). The CDR3 has 15 residues. Trimming pared 1 base from V and 6 bases from J, leaving 12 bases between. Germline V gene data show CDR1 as MDHEN and CDR2 as SYDVKM. The CDR3 loop is CASSLYQGGDEKLFF. Here the CDR3 DNA reads TGTGCCAGCAGTTTATATCAGGGAGGGGATGAAAAACTGTTTTTT.

This clone appeared a single time. J is TRBJ1-2 and V is TRBV28, with a tentative D call TRBD1 (5 bases). Germline CDR1 reads MDHEN; CDR2 reads SYDVKM. CDR3 length equals 14 residues. Trimming left V 8 bases short and J 8 bases short, with 21 bases between. The CDR3 DNA reads TGTGCCAGCTGGCCGGAGGCTCGAGGGGTAGGCTACACCTTC. Translated, it gives CASWPEARGVGYTF.

Relative to its sample, this clone is medium-sized. This rearrangement joins TRBV20-1 to TRBJ1-2; D not resolved. The germline gives CDR1 DFQATT, CDR2 SNEGSKA (reference sequence). Trimming pared 4 bases from V and 7 bases from J, leaving 4 bases between. The length of the CDR3 is 9 residues. The CDR3: CSAMGGYTF. In DNA form, the CDR3 reads TGCAGTGCTATGGGTGGCTACACCTTC.

The V and J genes are TRBV7-9 and TRBJ2-1; 7 nucleotides line up with TRBD2. Trimming took 1 base from V and 1 from J; bases not matched to a gene: 7. CDR3 length equals 17 residues. Germline CDR1 reads SEHNR; CDR2 reads FQNEAQ (reference sequence). The CDR3 DNA reads as TGTGCCAGCAGCTTAGTTGGCGGGAGAGGGTCCTACAATGAGCAGTTCTTC. It specifies CASSLVGGRGSYNEQFF. The variable domain in full, completed from reference TRBV7-9 and TRBJ2-1, reads DTGVSQNPRHKITKRGQNVTFRCDPISEHNRLYWYRQTLGQGPEFLTYFQNEAQLEKSRLLSDRFSAERPKGSFSTLEIQRTEQGDSAMYLCASSLVGGRGSYNEQFFGPGTRLTVL.